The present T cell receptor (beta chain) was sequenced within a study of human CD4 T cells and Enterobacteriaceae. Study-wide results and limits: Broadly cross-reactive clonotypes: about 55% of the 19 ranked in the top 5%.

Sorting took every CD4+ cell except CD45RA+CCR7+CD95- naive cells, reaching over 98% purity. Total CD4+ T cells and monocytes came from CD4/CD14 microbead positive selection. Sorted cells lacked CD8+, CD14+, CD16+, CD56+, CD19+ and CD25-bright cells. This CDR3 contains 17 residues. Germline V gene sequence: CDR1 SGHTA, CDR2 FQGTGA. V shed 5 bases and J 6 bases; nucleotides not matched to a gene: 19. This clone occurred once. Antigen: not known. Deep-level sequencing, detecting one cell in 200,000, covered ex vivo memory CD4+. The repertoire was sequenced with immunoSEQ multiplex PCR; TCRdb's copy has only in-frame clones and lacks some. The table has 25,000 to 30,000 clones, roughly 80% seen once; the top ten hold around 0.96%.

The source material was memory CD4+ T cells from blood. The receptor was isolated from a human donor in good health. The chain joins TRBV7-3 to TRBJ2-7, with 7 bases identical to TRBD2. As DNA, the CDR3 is TGTGCCAGCAGCCCCCATGTATTGCGGGAGTTCCCCTCCGAGCAGTACTTC. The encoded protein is CASSPHVLREFPSEQYF.